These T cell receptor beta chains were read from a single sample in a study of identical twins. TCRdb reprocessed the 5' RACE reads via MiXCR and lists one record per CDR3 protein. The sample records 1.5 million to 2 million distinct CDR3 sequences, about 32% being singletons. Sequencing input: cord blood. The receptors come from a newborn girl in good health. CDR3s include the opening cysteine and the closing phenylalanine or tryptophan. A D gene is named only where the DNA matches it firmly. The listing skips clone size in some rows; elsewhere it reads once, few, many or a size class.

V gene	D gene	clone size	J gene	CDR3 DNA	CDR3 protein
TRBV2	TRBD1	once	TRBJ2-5	TGTGCCAGCAGTGAGGGGACAGTCCGGGAGACCCAGTACTTC	CASSEGTVRETQYF
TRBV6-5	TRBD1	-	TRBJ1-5	TGTGCCAGCAGTGGGACAGGGTTCGGTCAGCCCCAGCATTTT	CASSGTGFGQPQHF
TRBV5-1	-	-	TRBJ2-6	TGCGCCAGCGCACAGGGACTCTCTGGGGCCAACGTCCTGACTTTC	CASAQGLSGANVLTF
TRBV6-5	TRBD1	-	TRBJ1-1	TGTGCCAGCAGTAAGACAGGGGCCCGAAACACTGAAGCTTTCTTT	CASSKTGARNTEAFF
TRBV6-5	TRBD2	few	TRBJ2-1	TGTGCCAGCAGTTACTTCTTCCGTAGCGGGAGCTCCTACAATGAGCAGTTCTTC	CASSYFFRSGSSYNEQFF
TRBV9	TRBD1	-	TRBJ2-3	TGTGCCAGCAGCACCAGACAGGGGGCTGCAGATACGCAGTATTTT	CASSTRQGAADTQYF
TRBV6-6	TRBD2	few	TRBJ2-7	TGTGCCAGCAGTTACCAACTTAGCGGGGGCTACGAGCAGTACTTC	CASSYQLSGGYEQYF
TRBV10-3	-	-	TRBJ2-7	TGTGCCATCAGTGATGGGGCCTCCTACGAGCAGTACTTC	CAISDGASYEQYF
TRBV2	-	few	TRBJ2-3	TGTGCCAGCAGACCCGACTCTCGCACAGATACGCAGTATTTT	CASRPDSRTDTQYF
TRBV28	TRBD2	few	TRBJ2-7	TGTGCCAGCAGTTTATTTGGGACTAAGGACGAGCAGTACTTC	CASSLFGTKDEQYF
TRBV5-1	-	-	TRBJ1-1	TGCGCCAGCAGCGGAACGACACCGATGAACACTGAAGCTTTCTTT	CASSGTTPMNTEAFF
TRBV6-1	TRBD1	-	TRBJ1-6	TGTGCCACCAGACAGGGACATAATTCACCCCTCCACTTT	CATRQGHNSPLHF
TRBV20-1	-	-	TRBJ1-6	TGCAGTGCTAGAGATCCGGGCGGGGCGCTGGGCTATAATTCACCCCTCCACTTT	CSARDPGGALGYNSPLHF
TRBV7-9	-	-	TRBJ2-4	TGTGCCAGCAGCTTAGGTGTAGACGGTCCCAAAAACATTCAGTACTTC	CASSLGVDGPKNIQYF
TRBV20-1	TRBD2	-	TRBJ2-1	TGCAGTGCTACTACTAGCGGGGGGCAGTTCTTC	CSATTSGGQFF
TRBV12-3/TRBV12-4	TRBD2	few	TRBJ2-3	TGTGCCAGCAGCCCGGGACTAGCGGGAAGCGGCACAGATACGCAGTATTTT	CASSPGLAGSGTDTQYF
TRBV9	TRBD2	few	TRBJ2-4	TGTGCCAGCAGCGCGGGACTAGCGGGGGGGAAAAACATTCAGTACTTC	CASSAGLAGGKNIQYF
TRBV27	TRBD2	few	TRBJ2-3	TGTGCCAGCACCGACTGGCGGGAGGCAGATACGCAGTATTTT	CASTDWREADTQYF
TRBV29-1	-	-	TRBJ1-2	TGCAGCGTTGAAGGGGGGGATGGCTACACCTTC	CSVEGGDGYTF
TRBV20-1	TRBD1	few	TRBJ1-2	TGCAGTGCTAGGGACAGGGGGTCTGGGGGCTACACCTTC	CSARDRGSGGYTF
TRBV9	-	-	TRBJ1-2	TGTGCCAGCAGCGCCCCCGAATACTATGGCTACACCTTC	CASSAPEYYGYTF
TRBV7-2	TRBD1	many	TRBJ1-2	TGTGCCAGCAGCTTTACCAGGGGGGTTCTTAACTATGGCTACACCTTC	CASSFTRGVLNYGYTF
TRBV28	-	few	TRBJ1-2	TGTGCCAGCTGTTGGGCGAAAGGCTATGGCTACACCTTC	CASCWAKGYGYTF
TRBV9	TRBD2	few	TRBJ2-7	TGTGCCAGCAGCGTCACCGGGACTAGCGGCGAGCAGTACTTC	CASSVTGTSGEQYF
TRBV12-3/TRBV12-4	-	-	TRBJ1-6	TGTGCCAGCAGCTTCCCCGGGTCGGGAATTAGGGGCTCACCCCTCCACTTT	CASSFPGSGIRGSPLHF
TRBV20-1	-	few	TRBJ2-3	TGCAGTGCTAGGGAACTAGAAGATACGCAGTATTTT	CSARELEDTQYF
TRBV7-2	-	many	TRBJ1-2	TGCGCCAGCAGCTTGGTGGCGGACTATGGCTACACCTTC	CASSLVADYGYTF
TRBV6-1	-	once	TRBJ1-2	TGTGCCAGCAGTGAAGCTAGGGCTGGTGGCGGCTACACCTTC	CASSEARAGGGYTF
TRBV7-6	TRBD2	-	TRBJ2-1	TGTGCCAGCAGCTTAGGTTCTTGGGGACTAGCGGGAGACAATGAGCAGTTCTTC	CASSLGSWGLAGDNEQFF
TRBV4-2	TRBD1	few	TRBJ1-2	TGTGCCAGCAGCCAAGACTGGGGACAGGTACGACAATATGGCTACACCTTC	CASSQDWGQVRQYGYTF
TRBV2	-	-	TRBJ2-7	TGTGCCAGCAGTGAAAAGAGGGGCTCGTCCTACGAGCAGTACTTC	CASSEKRGSSYEQYF
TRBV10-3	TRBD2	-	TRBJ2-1	TGTGCCATCGCCTACGCCGGGACTAGCTCCTACAATGAGCAGTTCTTC	CAIAYAGTSSYNEQFF
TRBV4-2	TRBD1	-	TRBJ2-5	TGTGCCAGCAGCCCCAGGACAGGGGCAAAAGAGACCCAGTACTTC	CASSPRTGAKETQYF
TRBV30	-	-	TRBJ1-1	TGTGCCTGGAGTGTAATCGGTCCAGGTGTTACAAACACTGAAGCTTTCTTT	CAWSVIGPGVTNTEAFF
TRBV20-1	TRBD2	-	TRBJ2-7	TGCAGTGCTAGACTAGCGGGGGTTTTCGAGCAGTACTTC	CSARLAGVFEQYF
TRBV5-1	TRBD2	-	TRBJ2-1	TGCGCCAGCAGCTTGGAACGGCTAGCGGGGGGGAATGAGCAGTTCTTC	CASSLERLAGGNEQFF
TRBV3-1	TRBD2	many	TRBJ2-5	TGTGCCAGCAGCCAAGATCTAACTAGCGGACAAGAGACCCAGTACTTC	CASSQDLTSGQETQYF
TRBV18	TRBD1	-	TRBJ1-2	TGTGCCAGCTCACCGAATAACAGGGGGCAGGGATATGGCTACACCTTC	CASSPNNRGQGYGYTF
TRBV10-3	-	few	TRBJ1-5	TGTGCCATCAGTGAGTCAGGGGATAGCAATCAGCCCCAGCATTTT	CAISESGDSNQPQHF
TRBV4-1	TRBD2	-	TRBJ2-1	TGCGCCAGCAGCCAAAGGGAGGGGACGAGCTCCTACAATGAGCAGTTCTTC	CASSQREGTSSYNEQFF